The 25 T cell receptor beta chains below all came from one sample that was sequenced in a study of cytomegalovirus exposure and HLA in healthy donors. The primer mix had 60 Vbeta and 13 Jbeta primers. Some clones are missing from TCRdb's copy, which holds only in-frame ones; the method was immunoSEQ multiplex PCR. The profile covers 150,000 or so clones, with around 80% appearing a single time and roughly 3.1% taken by the ten largest. Sequencing was carried out using PBMCs. These receptors were taken from a man between 18 and 29 years old in good health and CMV-seropositive.

The rearrangement links TRBV2 to TRBJ2-7, with 10 bases matching TRBD2. V shed 5 bases, J shed 4 bases, and the junction held 5 bases outside the gene matches. The V gene's germline CDR1 is SNHLY and CDR2 FYNNEI. This CDR3 spans 14 amino acids. The CDR3, as DNA: TGTGCCAGCAGTCCTAGCGGGAGTAGATACGAGCAGTACTTC. The encoded protein is CASSPSGSRYEQYF.

The chain uses TRBV6-5 and TRBJ1-1; the match to TRBD1 covers 9 bases. This CDR3 comprises 15 residues. After removal of 6 bases from V and 8 bases from J, the junction contained 13 bases not matched to a gene. Germline V lookup: CDR1 MNHEY, CDR2 SVGAGI. CDR3 sequence (DNA): TGTGCCAGCAGCCTCCGGGGACAGGGATCCTGCGAAGCTTTCTTT. Residues: CASSLRGQGSCEAFF.

J is TRBJ2-7 and V is TRBV15; 8 bases match TRBD1. Germline V CDR1 and CDR2: LNHNV, YYDKDF (reference sequence). The CDR3 has 15 residues. Trimming at V came to 3 bases and at J to 0 bases, leaving 4 bases not matched to a gene. Written as DNA, the CDR3 is TGTGCCACCAGCAGGGACGACAGGGGCTCCTACGAGCAGTACTTC. Translation: CATSRDDRGSYEQYF.

This chain links TRBV19 with TRBJ2-1; 7 bases align to TRBD2. V trimming: 5 bases; J trimming: 8 bases; junction bases outside the gene matches: 9. The CDR3 has 14 amino acids. The germline CDR1 and CDR2 sequences are LNHDA and SQIVND (reference sequence). CDR3 amino acids: CASSEGGSLDEQFF. The CDR3 DNA is TGTGCCAGTAGTGAGGGCGGGAGCCTGGATGAGCAGTTCTTC. The variable domain in full, with the rest retrieved from reference TRBV19 and TRBJ2-1, is DGGITQSPKYLFRKEGQNVTLSCEQNLNHDAMYWYRQDPGQGLRLIYYSQIVNDFQKGDIAEGYSVSREKKESFPLTVTSAQKNPTAFYLCASSEGGSLDEQFFGPGTRLTVL.

The gene calls are TRBV5-1 and TRBJ2-7; 10 bases are shared with TRBD1. From germline, CDR1 is SGHRS and CDR2 YFSETQ. Trimming removed 5 bases from V and 0 bases from J; junction bases left unmatched: 11. CDR3 length equals 17 residues. In nucleotides, the CDR3 is TGCGCCAGCAGTTCCGGGACAGGGGCGAAAAGCTCCTACGAGCAGTACTTC. As protein: CASSSGTGAKSSYEQYF.

V and J are TRBV21-1 and TRBJ2-7; whether TRBD2, the table's D call, matches the DNA was not checked. TRBV21-1 is noted as a pseudogene. This CDR3 region has 19 residues. CDR3 sequence (DNA): TGTGCCAGCAGCCCACCGGGACTAGCGGGAGGAAGAGGTGACAGCGAGCAGTACTTC. Amino acid sequence: CASSPPGLAGGRGDSEQYF.

This clone was seen only a few times. V gene TRBV4-1 combines with J gene TRBJ2-1, with TRBD1 identical over 7 bases. This CDR3 comprises 15 residues. The V and J ends lost 4 bases and 2 bases, in that order; junction bases with no gene match: 5. Germline lookup yields CDR1 MGHRA and CDR2 YSYEKL. The CDR3 sequence is CASSPTGVAYNEQFF. In DNA form, the CDR3 reads TGCGCCAGCAGCCCTACAGGGGTGGCCTACAATGAGCAGTTCTTC.

The chain employs TRBV6-5 and TRBJ2-1; 15 nucleotides match TRBD2. Germline V CDR1 and CDR2: MNHEY, SVGAGI. Trimming at V came to 6 bases and at J to 12 bases, leaving 3 bases not matched to a gene. This CDR3 region has 13 residues. The CDR3, as DNA: TGTGCCAGCAGGGGACTAGCGGGAGGAGGGCAGTTCTTC. Its protein is CASRGLAGGGQFF.

The V and J genes are TRBV2 and TRBJ2-2; D remains unclear. CDR1 and CDR2 (germline): SNHLY, FYNNEI. The ends were cut back, 7 bases at V and 8 bases at J, with 11 bases in the middle. The CDR3 runs 12 residues. DNA for the CDR3: TGTGCCAGCAATCCCCCCGGTGGGGAGCTGTTTTTT. Protein: CASNPPGGELFF. The variable domain in full, completed from reference TRBV2 and TRBJ2-2, reads EPEVTQTPSHQVTQMGQEVILRCVPISNHLYFYWYRQILGQKVEFLVSFYNNEISEKSEIFDDQFSVERPDGSNFTLKIRSTKLEDSAMYFCASNPPGGELFFGEGSRLTVL.

J is TRBJ2-2 and V is TRBV14; TRBD2 agrees at 11 bases. V was pared by 1 base and J by 3 bases, with 4 bases of the junction left unmatched. Germline V CDR1 and CDR2: SGHDN, FVKESK. The CDR3 is 17 amino acids. This CDR3 reads CASSQGGLAEDTGELFF. The CDR3 nucleotides read TGTGCCAGCAGCCAAGGGGGACTAGCGGAGGACACCGGGGAGCTGTTTTTT.

The V and J genes are TRBV6-1 and TRBJ2-5; D gene unclear. V gave up 1 base and J gave up 3 bases, with 9 bases separating them. The CDR3 sequence is 14 residues long. Germline V CDR1 and CDR2: MNHNS, SASEGT. CDR3 loop: CASSEGYTEETQYF. The CDR3 coding sequence is TGTGCCAGCAGTGAAGGGTACACCGAAGAGACCCAGTACTTC.

The CDR3 coding sequence is TGTGCCAGCAGTTCTCCGACAGGGGGCTACGGTACCCAGCATTTT. Encoded protein: CASSSPTGGYGTQHF. The V call is TRBV27, the J call TRBJ1-5; TRBD1 matches 10 bases. Germline CDR1 and CDR2: MNHEY and SMNVEV (reference sequence). V lost 4 bases, J lost 11 bases, and 11 bases stayed unmatched. This CDR3 contains 15 residues.

This rearrangement joins TRBV5-1 to TRBJ2-7; D possibly corresponds to TRBD2 (6 bases). Germline loops: CDR1 SGHRS, CDR2 YFSETQ. V dropped 2 bases and J dropped 3 bases, with 24 bases sitting between them. CDR3 size: 18 residues. The CDR3 here is CASSFSTRRGGADYEQYF. Here the CDR3 DNA reads TGCGCCAGCAGCTTTAGTACGAGGAGGGGCGGAGCCGACTACGAGCAGTACTTC.

The rearrangement uses TRBV30 and TRBJ1-6, with 9 bases identical to TRBD1. Trimming removed 2 bases from V and 7 bases from J; junction bases left unmatched: 3. The germline CDR1 and CDR2 sequences are GTSNPN and SVGIG (reference sequence). The CDR3 is 14 amino acids. The CDR3 sequence: CAWSLGQGNSPLHF. CDR3 coding DNA: TGTGCCTGGAGTTTGGGACAGGGAAATTCACCCCTCCACTTT.

This rearrangement joins TRBV5-1 to TRBJ2-7; D is uncertain. Germline CDR1 reads SGHRS; CDR2 reads YFSETQ. CDR3 length equals 11 residues. Trimming cost V 3 bases and J 4 bases, with 5 bases left between them. The CDR3: CASSSGYEQYF. The CDR3 DNA reads as TGCGCCAGCAGCTCGGGTTACGAGCAGTACTTC.

The rearrangement uses TRBV2 and TRBJ2-2, with 7 bases aligning to TRBD1. Germline V gives CDR1 SNHLY, CDR2 FYNNEI. CDR3 length equals 15 residues. V dropped 5 bases and J dropped 3; count of bases not matched to a gene: 6. The CDR3 spells CASSSRGRYTGELFF. The CDR3, as DNA: TGTGCCAGCAGTTCTAGGGGGCGCTACACCGGGGAGCTGTTTTTT.

The V gene is TRBV5-1, the J gene TRBJ2-7, with TRBD1 identical over 10 bases. J gave up 5 bases and V 2 bases, and 7 bases lay outside the gene matches. The CDR3 contains 15 residues. Germline assignment: CDR1 SGHRS and CDR2 YFSETQ. CDR3 loop: CASSFTGTGVDEQYF. CDR3 nucleotides: TGCGCCAGCAGCTTCACCGGGACAGGGGTCGACGAGCAGTACTTC.

The chain couples TRBV19 to TRBJ1-1; TRBD1 aligns across 7 bases. V lost 4 bases and J lost 4; bases outside the gene matches: 12. From germline, CDR1 is LNHDA and CDR2 SQIVND (reference sequence). The CDR3 is 16 residues long. CDR3 residues: CASSTPLRGLSTEAFF. The DNA of the CDR3 is TGTGCCAGTAGTACCCCCCTGAGGGGGCTGAGCACTGAAGCTTTCTTT.

The chain is built from TRBV5-1 and TRBJ2-1; 10 bases are shared with TRBD2. This CDR3 is 13 amino acids long. Trimming took 7 bases from V and 6 from J; bases not matched to a gene: 4. CDR1 and CDR2 (germline): SGHRS, YFSETQ. The CDR3 region has the DNA TGCGCCAGCGGGGGACTAGCGCCCAATGAGCAGTTCTTC. Translating it yields CASGGLAPNEQFF.

J is TRBJ2-3 and V is TRBV28; maybe TRBD1 (6 bases). V was trimmed by 5 bases and J by 3 bases, leaving 21 bases between them. Germline CDR1 is MDHEN and CDR2 is SYDVKM. The CDR3 spans 17 residues. Written as DNA, the CDR3 is TGTGCCAGCAGTCCCCGTTCGCGGACAGACAGAACAGATACGCAGTATTTT. This codes for CASSPRSRTDRTDTQYF.

The chain links TRBV5-1 to TRBJ1-1; D call uncertain. The CDR3 has 15 amino acids. Germline loops: CDR1 SGHRS, CDR2 YFSETQ. Trimming left V 4 bases short and J 4 bases short, with 17 bases between. The CDR3 spells CASSPLVSAATEAFF. Here the CDR3 DNA reads TGCGCCAGCAGCCCCTTGGTGAGTGCGGCCACTGAAGCTTTCTTT.

This sequence joins TRBV7-2 and TRBJ2-1, with D unclear. Trimming shortened V by 2 bases and J by 3 bases, and 2 bases separated the two germline ends. The CDR3 sequence is 12 residues long. Germline values: CDR1 SGHTA, CDR2 FQGNSA. Written as DNA, the CDR3 is TGTGCCAGCAGCTTATACTACAATGAGCAGTTCTTC. Amino acid sequence: CASSLYYNEQFF. The full variable domain, in which reference TRBV7-2 and TRBJ2-1 provide the parts outside the CDR3, is GAGVSQSPSNKVTEKGKDVELRCDPISGHTALYWYRQSLGQGLEFLIYFQGNSAPDKSGLPSDRFSAERTGGSVSTLTIQRTQQEDSAVYLCASSLYYNEQFFGPGTRLTVL.

CDR3 region: CASSQAEQGVHEQYF. CDR3 in DNA: TGCGCCAGCAGCCAAGCTGAACAGGGAGTGCACGAGCAGTACTTC. The chain uses TRBV4-1 and TRBJ2-5, with D tentatively TRBD1 (6 bases). The assigned J gene may be wrong: the sequence end matches TRBJ2-7 better. The CDR3 consists of 15 residues. Germline V CDR1 and CDR2: MGHRA, YSYEKL.

As DNA, the CDR3 is TGTGCCAGCAGCTCGGACACTACTAGCAATCAGCCCCAGCATTTT. Translated, it gives CASSSDTTSNQPQHF. The V and J genes are TRBV7-2 and TRBJ1-5, with D possibly TRBD1 on 5 matching bases. The CDR3 runs to 15 residues. Germline-derived CDR1 and CDR2 are SGHTA and FQGNSA. V was shortened by 4 bases and J by 0 bases, with 10 bases between the two germline ends.

This clone was detected a few times. The chain employs TRBV21-1 and TRBJ2-7; TRBD2, the table's D call, was not compared with the DNA. TRBV21-1 is an annotated pseudogene. The length of the CDR3 is 17 residues. The CDR3 bases are TGTGCCAGCAGCAAAGCGCTGAGCCAGCGGGAGCACTACGAGCAGTACTTC. This codes for CASSKALSQREHYEQYF.